This T cell receptor beta chain was identified during a study of OX40 agonist ivuxolimab in advanced cancers. Method: immunoSEQ multiplex PCR; TCRdb's copy keeps in-frame clones and lacks some. Of some 47,000 clones in the sample, approximately 79% are singletons; the top ten hold under 2%. Findings of the study overall: CD4+ and CD8+ blood T cells expanded clonally by week 6 at 0.1 to 3.0 mg/kg. In CD8+ T cells, expanded clones were on average more numerous than in CD4+.

The CDR3 length is 13 residues. CDR1 is SGDLS, CDR2 YYNGEE, per germline. Deletions cut 4 bases from V and 2 bases from J, with 8 bases between. A remark on this clone: Its antigen is currently unknown.

Systemic immunosuppression or a history of autoimmune disease excluded patients. This chain joins TRBV9 and TRBJ2-3; D gene uncertain. The sequencing used CD4+ or CD8+ T cells sorted from blood, collected in a trial of the OX40 agonist ivuxolimab. This sequence originates from an adult with an advanced solid tumor such as melanoma, head and neck, liver or kidney cancer. CDR3 protein: CASSFGPTDTQYF. DNA of the CDR3: TGTGCCAGCAGCTTCGGCCCCACAGATACGCAGTATTTT. Drawing the rest from reference TRBV9 and TRBJ2-3, the complete variable domain is DSGVTQTPKHLITATGQRVTLRCSPRSGDLSVYWYQQSLDQGLQFLIQYYNGEERAKGNILERFSAQQFPDLHSELNLSSLELGDSALYFCASSFGPTDTQYFGPGTRLTVL.